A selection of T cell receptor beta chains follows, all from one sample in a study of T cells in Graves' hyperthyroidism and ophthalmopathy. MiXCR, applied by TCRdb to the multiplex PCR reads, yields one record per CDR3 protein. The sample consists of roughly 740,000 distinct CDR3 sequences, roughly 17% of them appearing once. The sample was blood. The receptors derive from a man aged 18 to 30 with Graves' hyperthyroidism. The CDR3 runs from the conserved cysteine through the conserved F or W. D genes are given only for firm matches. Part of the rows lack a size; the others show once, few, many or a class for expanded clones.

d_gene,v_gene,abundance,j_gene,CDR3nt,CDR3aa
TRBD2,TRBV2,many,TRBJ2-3,TGTGCCAGCAGCAACCCGGGGGGACTAGCGACAGATACGCAGTATTTT,CASSNPGGLATDTQYF
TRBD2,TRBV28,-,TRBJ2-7,TGTGCCAGCAGTTTCCTAGCGGGAGGAAACGAGCAGTACTTC,CASSFLAGGNEQYF
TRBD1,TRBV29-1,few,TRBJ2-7,TGCAGCGTTGAAGACCCGGGACAGGGGGCTTTATCCCCCGAGCAGTACTTC,CSVEDPGQGALSPEQYF
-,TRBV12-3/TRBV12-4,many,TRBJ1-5,TGTGCCAGCAGTTTAGCGCTGCGTCAGCCCCAGCATTTT,CASSLALRQPQHF
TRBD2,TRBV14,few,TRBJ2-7,TGTGCCAGCAGCCAAAGGGGGGTAGCGGGAGGCCGCTCCTACGAGCAGTACTTC,CASSQRGVAGGRSYEQYF
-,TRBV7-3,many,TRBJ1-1,TGTGCCAGCAGCTTCCGGGACCCGAACACTGAAGCTTTCTTT,CASSFRDPNTEAFF
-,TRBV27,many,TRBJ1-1,TGTGCCAGCAGTTTCAGAGGGAGGGGAAGCACTGAAGCTTTCTTT,CASSFRGRGSTEAFF
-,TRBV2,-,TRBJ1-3,TGTGCCAGCAGAGAACCAGGGGCAAATGGAAACACCATATATTTT,CASREPGANGNTIYF
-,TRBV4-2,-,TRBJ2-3,TGTGCCAGCAGCCAACAGGGGTCGAGGGGCACAGATACGCAGTATTTT,CASSQQGSRGTDTQYF
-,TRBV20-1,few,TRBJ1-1,TGCAGTGCTAGCCGGACAAGGTTAGGGAGGAACACTGAAGCTTTCTTT,CSASRTRLGRNTEAFF
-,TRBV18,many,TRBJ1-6,TGTGCCAGCTCACCACCTCCCTGGCAGGGGTCTTCACCCCTCCACTTT,CASSPPPWQGSSPLHF
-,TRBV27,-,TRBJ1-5,TGTGCCAGCAGTCAATTCCCAGGGAATCAGCCCCAGCATTTT,CASSQFPGNQPQHF
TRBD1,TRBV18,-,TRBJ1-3,TGTGCCAGCTCGCCGGACAGGGGGCGAACCATATATTTT,CASSPDRGRTIYF
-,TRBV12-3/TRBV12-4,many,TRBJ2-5,TGTGCCAGCAGACATCTTTCGGACCAAGAGACCCAGTACTTC,CASRHLSDQETQYF
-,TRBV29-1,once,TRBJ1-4,TGCAGCGTTGAAGTGGCAGGGGAAGATGAAAAACTGTTTTTT,CSVEVAGEDEKLFF
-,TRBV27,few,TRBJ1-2,TGTGCCAGCAGTCCTAACAGGGTCGTCTATGGCTACACCTTC,CASSPNRVVYGYTF
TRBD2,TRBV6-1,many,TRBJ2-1,TGTGCCAGCAAGCGACTAGCGGCCTACAATGAGCAGTTCTTC,CASKRLAAYNEQFF
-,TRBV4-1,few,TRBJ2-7,TGCGCCAGCAGCCGAGACCGGGACACCCACTCCTACGAGCAGTACTTC,CASSRDRDTHSYEQYF